The present entry profiles one TCR beta chain with its context. It was cDNA, reverse transcribed from extracted RNA, that served as the sequencing template. Some clones are missing from TCRdb's copy, which holds only in-frame ones; the method was immunoSEQ multiplex PCR. The table includes about 180,000 clones, roughly 60% detected once. These data are taken from a study of CD8+ T cells in alopecia areata. For the study at large: Each day, treated patients took oral tofacitinib twice, at 5 to 10 mg per dose.

Researchers gathered lesional scalp punch biopsies and peripheral blood from patients with alopecia areata. Cell sorting was applied to PBMCs, and CD4+ and CD8+ T cells were collected. The CDR3 length is 10 residues. Germline lookup yields CDR1 DFQATT and CDR2 SNEGSKA (reference sequence). Between the trimmed V and J ends, which lost 5 bases and 9 bases, there was a span of 8 bases. The source is a human donor with alopecia areata. V gene TRBV20-1 combines with J gene TRBJ2-1, with a tentative D call TRBD2 (5 bases). The sample was CD4+ T cells sorted from blood, taken at week 0. This chain's CDR3 is CSAFEGEQFF. In DNA, the CDR3 is TGCAGTGCTTTTGAGGGTGAGCAGTTCTTC.